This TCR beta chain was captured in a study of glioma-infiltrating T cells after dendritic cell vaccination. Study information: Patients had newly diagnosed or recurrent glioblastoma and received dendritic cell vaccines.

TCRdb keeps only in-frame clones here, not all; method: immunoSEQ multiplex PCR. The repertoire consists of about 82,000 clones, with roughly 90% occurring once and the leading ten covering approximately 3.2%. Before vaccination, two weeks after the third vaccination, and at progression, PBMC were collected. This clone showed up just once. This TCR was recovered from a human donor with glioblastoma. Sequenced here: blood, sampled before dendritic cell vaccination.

The DNA for the CDR3 is TGTGCCAGCAGTTTTTTCGGGGGAACTGAAGCTTTCTTT. Translation: CASSFFGGTEAFF. The chain uses TRBV27 and TRBJ1-1; possibly TRBD1 for D (5 bases). Trimming took 3 bases from V and 5 from J, leaving 10 bases between them. Per germline, CDR1 MNHEY and CDR2 SMNVEV (reference sequence). The CDR3 contains 13 residues.